This T cell receptor (beta chain) was documented in a study of T-cell reconstitution after alpha-beta-depleted transplantation in children. Unique molecular identifiers were used in preparing the TCRbeta library. A single record per CDR3 protein comes from TCRdb applying MiXCR to the PCR reads. This table holds around 480,000 distinct CDR3 sequences, around a third found once. Trimming pared 3 bases from V and 7 bases from J, leaving 13 bases between. The CDR3 is 14 residues long. Material: PBMCs from the stem cell graft donor, obtained from the stem cell graft. The rearrangement uses TRBV12-3 or TRBV12-4 and TRBJ2-1; D is perhaps TRBD2 (6 bases). The source of this sequence is a human donor who donated a stem cell graft to a child with aplastic anemia. This CDR3 is CASSFSGEQNEQFF. The CDR3 DNA sequence: TGTGCCAGCAGTTTCTCGGGAGAGCAGAATGAGCAGTTCTTC.